These T cell receptor beta chains were read from a single sample in a study of T-cell reconstitution after alpha-beta-depleted transplantation in children. In TCRdb, the PCR reads were re-called with MiXCR into one record per CDR3 protein. The sample gives about 210,000 distinct CDR3 sequences, under 20% of which show up once; 43% is in the top ten. The specimen was PBMCs, mostly from graft donor cells, collected 360 days after TCRalphabeta/CD19-depleted stem cell transplant. These receptors originate from a male patient aged 2-15 years who had a stem cell transplant for acute lymphoblastic leukemia, so the T cells may come from the graft donor. The CDR3 runs from the conserved cysteine through the conserved F or W. Each record gives: clone size, V gene, J gene, D gene, CDR3 protein, CDR3 DNA. D genes are given only for firm matches. Size values are once, few and many counts, or a class for expanded clones, and some rows have none.

clone size: NA
V gene: TRBV11-3
J gene: TRBJ2-2
D gene: NA
CDR3 protein: CASSFGRNTGELFF
CDR3 DNA: TGTGCCAGCAGTTTCGGGAGGAACACCGGGGAGCTGTTTTTT

clone size: NA
V gene: TRBV27
J gene: TRBJ1-4
D gene: NA
CDR3 protein: CASSFGLGGSEKLFF
CDR3 DNA: TGTGCCAGCAGTTTTGGTTTGGGGGGGTCTGAAAAACTGTTTTTT

clone size: NA
V gene: TRBV7-8
J gene: TRBJ2-1
D gene: TRBD2
CDR3 protein: CASSAWTRIEQFF
CDR3 DNA: TGTGCCAGCAGCGCTTGGACTAGAATTGAGCAGTTCTTC

clone size: many
V gene: TRBV30
J gene: TRBJ2-7
D gene: TRBD1
CDR3 protein: CAWSYTGAYEQYF
CDR3 DNA: TGTGCCTGGAGTTATACAGGGGCCTACGAGCAGTACTTC

clone size: NA
V gene: TRBV7-2
J gene: TRBJ2-5
D gene: TRBD1
CDR3 protein: CASSSAPDRATQYF
CDR3 DNA: TGTGCCAGCAGCTCTGCCCCAGACAGGGCTACCCAGTACTTC

clone size: NA
V gene: TRBV10-3
J gene: TRBJ2-3
D gene: TRBD2
CDR3 protein: CAITPGLPDTQYF
CDR3 DNA: TGTGCCATCACCCCGGGACTACCAGATACGCAGTATTTT

clone size: few
V gene: TRBV6-5
J gene: TRBJ2-7
D gene: NA
CDR3 protein: CASSYSSGIYEQYF
CDR3 DNA: TGTGCCAGCAGTTACTCGAGTGGAATCTACGAGCAGTACTTC

clone size: many
V gene: TRBV2
J gene: TRBJ2-1
D gene: NA
CDR3 protein: CASRIGGPYNEQFF
CDR3 DNA: TGTGCCAGCAGGATAGGGGGACCCTACAATGAGCAGTTCTTC

clone size: NA
V gene: TRBV4-3
J gene: TRBJ2-3
D gene: TRBD2
CDR3 protein: CASSQDGGVTVDTQYF
CDR3 DNA: TGCGCCAGCAGCCAAGATGGGGGGGTGACTGTTGATACGCAGTATTTT

clone size: NA
V gene: TRBV3-1
J gene: TRBJ2-1
D gene: TRBD2
CDR3 protein: CASSVRTSGGAGFNEQFF
CDR3 DNA: TGTGCCAGCAGCGTCCGGACTAGCGGGGGGGCAGGGTTCAATGAGCAGTTCTTC

clone size: NA
V gene: TRBV20-1
J gene: TRBJ2-1
D gene: NA
CDR3 protein: CSATPWGFSSYNEQFF
CDR3 DNA: TGCAGTGCTACTCCTTGGGGGTTCAGCTCCTACAATGAGCAGTTCTTC

clone size: many
V gene: TRBV3-1
J gene: TRBJ2-4
D gene: NA
CDR3 protein: CASSQEDIQYF
CDR3 DNA: TGTGCCAGCAGCCAAGAGGATATTCAGTACTTC

clone size: many
V gene: TRBV12-3/TRBV12-4
J gene: TRBJ2-2
D gene: TRBD2
CDR3 protein: CASSLGGGINTGELFF
CDR3 DNA: TGTGCCAGCAGTTTAGGCGGGGGGATCAACACCGGGGAGCTGTTTTTT

clone size: NA
V gene: TRBV6-1
J gene: TRBJ1-2
D gene: NA
CDR3 protein: CASTDGRSYGYTF
CDR3 DNA: TGTGCCAGCACCGACGGCAGGTCCTATGGCTACACCTTC

clone size: few
V gene: TRBV3-1
J gene: TRBJ2-2
D gene: TRBD1
CDR3 protein: CASSQAMTGGDTGELFF
CDR3 DNA: TGTGCCAGCAGCCAGGCCATGACAGGGGGCGACACCGGGGAGCTGTTTTTT

clone size: NA
V gene: TRBV20-1
J gene: TRBJ1-1
D gene: TRBD1
CDR3 protein: CSAPRTGFGAEAFF
CDR3 DNA: TGCAGTGCACCGCGGACAGGGTTTGGGGCTGAAGCTTTCTTT

clone size: NA
V gene: TRBV5-6
J gene: TRBJ1-5
D gene: NA
CDR3 protein: CASSLWGGTGNQPQHF
CDR3 DNA: TGTGCCAGCAGCTTGTGGGGGGGGACGGGCAATCAGCCCCAGCATTTT

clone size: few
V gene: TRBV20-1
J gene: TRBJ1-1
D gene: NA
CDR3 protein: CSASGLARVNTEAFF
CDR3 DNA: TGCAGTGCTAGTGGCTTGGCCAGGGTAAACACTGAAGCTTTCTTT

clone size: few
V gene: TRBV12-3/TRBV12-4
J gene: TRBJ1-3
D gene: TRBD1
CDR3 protein: CASSWRTGDGDTIYF
CDR3 DNA: TGTGCCAGCAGTTGGAGGACAGGGGATGGGGACACCATATATTTT

clone size: few
V gene: TRBV6-5
J gene: TRBJ2-3
D gene: NA
CDR3 protein: CASSYATGSTQYF
CDR3 DNA: TGTGCCAGCAGTTATGCAACAGGAAGTACGCAGTATTTT

clone size: many
V gene: TRBV27
J gene: TRBJ2-2
D gene: TRBD2
CDR3 protein: CASSLFLAGGPTGELFF
CDR3 DNA: TGTGCCAGCAGTTTATTCCTAGCGGGGGGACCCACCGGGGAGCTGTTTTTT

clone size: NA
V gene: TRBV7-9
J gene: TRBJ2-7
D gene: TRBD2
CDR3 protein: CASSPFRLAGYEQYF
CDR3 DNA: TGTGCCAGCAGCCCTTTCCGACTAGCGGGCTACGAGCAGTACTTC

clone size: NA
V gene: TRBV7-8
J gene: TRBJ2-1
D gene: NA
CDR3 protein: CASSAQRGGLSPRGNEQFF
CDR3 DNA: TGTGCCAGCAGCGCGCAAAGAGGGGGACTTTCCCCCAGGGGAAATGAGCAGTTCTTC

clone size: few
V gene: TRBV28
J gene: TRBJ2-7
D gene: NA
CDR3 protein: CASSHRGYGENSITYEQYF
CDR3 DNA: TGTGCCAGCAGTCACCGGGGGTACGGGGAAAATTCAATTACCTACGAGCAGTACTTC

clone size: few
V gene: TRBV3-1
J gene: TRBJ2-1
D gene: TRBD1
CDR3 protein: CASSQSFVPGTGGNEQFF
CDR3 DNA: TGTGCCAGCAGCCAATCGTTCGTTCCGGGGACAGGGGGCAATGAGCAGTTCTTC

clone size: few
V gene: TRBV7-2
J gene: TRBJ2-1
D gene: TRBD2
CDR3 protein: CASSYRWEGDNEQFF
CDR3 DNA: TGTGCCAGCAGCTACCGGTGGGAGGGCGACAATGAGCAGTTCTTC

clone size: many
V gene: TRBV7-2
J gene: TRBJ1-2
D gene: NA
CDR3 protein: CASSPKTVGYTF
CDR3 DNA: TGTGCCAGCAGCCCGAAGACAGTCGGCTACACCTTC

clone size: many
V gene: TRBV6-5
J gene: TRBJ2-7
D gene: NA
CDR3 protein: CASSYSGGGYEQYF
CDR3 DNA: TGTGCCAGCAGTTACTCTGGAGGGGGCTACGAGCAGTACTTC

clone size: NA
V gene: TRBV24-1
J gene: TRBJ2-5
D gene: NA
CDR3 protein: CATSDPEGTQYF
CDR3 DNA: TGTGCCACCAGTGATCCGGAGGGGACCCAGTACTTC

clone size: NA
V gene: TRBV9
J gene: TRBJ2-3
D gene: TRBD2
CDR3 protein: CASSVVSSGGANTDTQYF
CDR3 DNA: TGTGCCAGCAGCGTAGTTTCTAGCGGGGGGGCAAACACAGATACGCAGTATTTT

clone size: NA
V gene: TRBV15
J gene: TRBJ2-1
D gene: NA
CDR3 protein: CATSREQRSSYNEQFF
CDR3 DNA: TGTGCCACCAGCAGAGAGCAGAGGAGCTCCTACAATGAGCAGTTCTTC

clone size: NA
V gene: TRBV7-6
J gene: TRBJ2-1
D gene: TRBD2
CDR3 protein: CASSLGSGEEQFF
CDR3 DNA: TGTGCCAGCAGCTTAGGTAGCGGGGAGGAGCAGTTCTTC

clone size: NA
V gene: TRBV6-5
J gene: TRBJ2-7
D gene: NA
CDR3 protein: CASSYHSGTDYEQYF
CDR3 DNA: TGTGCCAGCAGTTACCACTCCGGGACTGACTACGAGCAGTACTTC

clone size: few
V gene: TRBV7-2
J gene: TRBJ1-6
D gene: NA
CDR3 protein: CASSLGQASSYNSPLHF
CDR3 DNA: TGTGCCAGCAGCTTAGGGCAGGCGAGCTCCTATAATTCACCCCTCCACTTT

clone size: NA
V gene: TRBV7-2
J gene: TRBJ2-7
D gene: NA
CDR3 protein: CASSLNIPYEQYF
CDR3 DNA: TGTGCCAGCAGCTTAAATATACCCTACGAGCAGTACTTC

clone size: NA
V gene: TRBV4-3
J gene: TRBJ2-7
D gene: TRBD1
CDR3 protein: CASSQDLGQVSEQYF
CDR3 DNA: TGCGCCAGCAGCCAAGATTTGGGACAGGTGAGCGAGCAGTACTTC

clone size: few
V gene: TRBV6-2/TRBV6-3
J gene: TRBJ1-2
D gene: NA
CDR3 protein: CATGDRSFSGYTF
CDR3 DNA: TGTGCCACCGGGGACCGCTCCTTTAGTGGCTACACCTTC

clone size: NA
V gene: TRBV20-1
J gene: TRBJ2-3
D gene: TRBD2
CDR3 protein: CSALASSTDTQYF
CDR3 DNA: TGCAGTGCACTAGCGTCTAGCACAGATACGCAGTATTTT

clone size: NA
V gene: TRBV12-3/TRBV12-4
J gene: TRBJ2-7
D gene: TRBD1
CDR3 protein: CASSGTGGLREQYF
CDR3 DNA: TGTGCCAGCAGCGGGACAGGGGGCTTGCGCGAGCAGTACTTC